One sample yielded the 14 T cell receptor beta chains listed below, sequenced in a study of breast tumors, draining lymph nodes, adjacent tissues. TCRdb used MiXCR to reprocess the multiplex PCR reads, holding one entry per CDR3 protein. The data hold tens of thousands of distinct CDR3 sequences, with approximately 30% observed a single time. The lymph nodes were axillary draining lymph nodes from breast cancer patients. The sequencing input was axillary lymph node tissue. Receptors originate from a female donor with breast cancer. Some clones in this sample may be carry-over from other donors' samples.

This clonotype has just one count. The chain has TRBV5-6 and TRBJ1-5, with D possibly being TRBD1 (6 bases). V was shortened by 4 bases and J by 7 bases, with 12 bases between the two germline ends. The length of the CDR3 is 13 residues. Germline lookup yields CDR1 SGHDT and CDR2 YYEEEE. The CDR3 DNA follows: TGTGCCAGCAGCCGGACAGCCACCCAGCCCCAGCATTTT. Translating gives CASSRTATQPQHF.

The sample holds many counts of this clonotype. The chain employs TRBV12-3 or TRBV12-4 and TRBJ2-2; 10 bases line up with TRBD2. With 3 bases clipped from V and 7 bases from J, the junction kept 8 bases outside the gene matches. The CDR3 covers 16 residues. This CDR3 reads CASSFGLAGVIGELFF. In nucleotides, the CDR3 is TGTGCCAGCAGTTTCGGGCTAGCGGGAGTAATCGGGGAGCTGTTTTTT.

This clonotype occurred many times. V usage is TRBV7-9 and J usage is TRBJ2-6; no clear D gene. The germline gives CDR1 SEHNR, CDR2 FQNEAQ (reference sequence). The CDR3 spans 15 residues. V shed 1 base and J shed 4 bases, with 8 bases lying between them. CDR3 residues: CASSLERYGANVLTF. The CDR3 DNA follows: TGTGCCAGCAGCTTAGAGAGGTACGGGGCCAACGTCCTGACTTTC.

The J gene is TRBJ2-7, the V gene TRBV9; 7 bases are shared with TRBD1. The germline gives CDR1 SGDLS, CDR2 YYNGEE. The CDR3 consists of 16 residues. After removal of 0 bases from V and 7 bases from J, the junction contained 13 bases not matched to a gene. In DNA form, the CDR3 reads TGTGCCAGCAGCGTAGGGGACAGACCTAACTACTATGAGCAGTACTTC. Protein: CASSVGDRPNYYEQYF.

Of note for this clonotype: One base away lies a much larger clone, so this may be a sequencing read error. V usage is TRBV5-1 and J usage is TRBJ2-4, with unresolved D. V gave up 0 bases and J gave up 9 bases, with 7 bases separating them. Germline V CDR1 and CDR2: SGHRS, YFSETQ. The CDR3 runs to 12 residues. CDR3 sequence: CASSLDQSIQYF. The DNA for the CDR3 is TGCGCCAGCAGCTTGGATCAAAGCATTCAGTACTTC. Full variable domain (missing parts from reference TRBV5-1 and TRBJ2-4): KAGVTQTPRYLIKTRGQQVTLSCSPISGHRSVSWYQQTPGQGLQFLFEYFSETQRNKGNFPGRFSGRQFSNSRSEMNVSTLELGDSALYLCASSLDQSIQYFGAGTRLSVL.

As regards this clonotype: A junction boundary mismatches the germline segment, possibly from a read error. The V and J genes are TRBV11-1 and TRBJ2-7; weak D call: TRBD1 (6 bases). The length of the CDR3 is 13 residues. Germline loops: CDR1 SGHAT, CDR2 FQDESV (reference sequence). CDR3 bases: TGTGTCAGCAGCTTGGGGGCCTCCTACGAGCAGTGCTTC. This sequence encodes CVSSLGASYEQCF.

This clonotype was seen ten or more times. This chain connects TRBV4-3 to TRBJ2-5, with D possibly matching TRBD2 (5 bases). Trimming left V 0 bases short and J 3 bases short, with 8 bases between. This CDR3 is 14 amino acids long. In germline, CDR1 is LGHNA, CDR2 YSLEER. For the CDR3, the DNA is TGCGCCAGCAGCCAAGACACTAGTAAAGAGACCCAGTACTTC. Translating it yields CASSQDTSKETQYF.

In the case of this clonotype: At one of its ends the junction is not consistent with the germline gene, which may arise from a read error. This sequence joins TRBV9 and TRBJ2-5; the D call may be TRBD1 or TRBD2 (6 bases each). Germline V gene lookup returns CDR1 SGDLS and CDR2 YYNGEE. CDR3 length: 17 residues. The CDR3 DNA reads TGCGCCAGCAGCGTAGCTCCTACCGGGGGCGTGGGAGCGACCCAGTACTTC. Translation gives CASSVAPTGGVGATQYF.

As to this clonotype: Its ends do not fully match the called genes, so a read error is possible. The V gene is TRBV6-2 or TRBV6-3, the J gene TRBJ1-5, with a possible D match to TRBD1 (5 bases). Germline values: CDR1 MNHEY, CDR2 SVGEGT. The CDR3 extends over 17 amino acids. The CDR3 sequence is CASSYTVTGVSNQPRHF. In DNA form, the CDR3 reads TGTGCCAGCAGTTACACCGTGACGGGGGTGAGCAATCAGCCCCGGCATTTT.

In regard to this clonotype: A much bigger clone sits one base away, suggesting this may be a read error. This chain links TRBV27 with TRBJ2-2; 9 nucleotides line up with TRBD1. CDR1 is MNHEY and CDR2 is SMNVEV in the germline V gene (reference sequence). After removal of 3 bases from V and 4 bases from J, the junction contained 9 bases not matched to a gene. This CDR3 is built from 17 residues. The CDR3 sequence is CASSFRFGTGSTGELFF. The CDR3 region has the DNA TGTGCCAGCAGTTTCCGGTTCGGGACAGGGAGCACCGGGGAGCTGTTTTTT.

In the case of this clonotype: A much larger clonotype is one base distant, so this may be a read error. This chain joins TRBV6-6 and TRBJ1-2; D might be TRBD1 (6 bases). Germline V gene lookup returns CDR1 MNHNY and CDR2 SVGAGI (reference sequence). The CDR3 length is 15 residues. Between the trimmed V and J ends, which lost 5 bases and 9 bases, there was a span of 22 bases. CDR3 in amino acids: CASSHRETQGRSYTF. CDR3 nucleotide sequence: TGTGCCAGCAGTCACCGTGAGACACAGGGACGTAGCTACACCTTC.

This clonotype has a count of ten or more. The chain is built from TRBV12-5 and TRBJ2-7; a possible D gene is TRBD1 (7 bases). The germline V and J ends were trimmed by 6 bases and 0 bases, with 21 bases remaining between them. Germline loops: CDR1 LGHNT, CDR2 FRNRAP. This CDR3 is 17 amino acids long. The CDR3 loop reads CASGRGLGRESSYEQYF. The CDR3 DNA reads TGTGCTAGTGGGAGGGGGCTTGGGCGGGAAAGCTCCTACGAGCAGTACTTC.

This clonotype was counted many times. CDR3 amino acids: CASSHGLVGDTQYF. DNA of the CDR3: TGTGCCAGCAGCCACGGACTAGTTGGAGATACGCAGTATTTT. The rearrangement joins TRBV7-2 to TRBJ2-3; 7 bases map to TRBD2. CDR3 size: 14 residues. CDR1 is SGHTA, CDR2 FQGNSA, per germline. V shed 5 bases and J 5 bases; nucleotides not matched to a gene: 7.

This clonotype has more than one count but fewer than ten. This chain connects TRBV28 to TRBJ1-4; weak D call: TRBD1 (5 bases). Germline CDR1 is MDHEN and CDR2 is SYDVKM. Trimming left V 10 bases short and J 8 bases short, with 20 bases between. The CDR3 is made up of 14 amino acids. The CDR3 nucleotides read TGTGCCACTTTGGGGGGGGTTTTGGACGAAAAACTGTTTTTT. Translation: CATLGGVLDEKLFF.